One and the same sample provided the 32 T cell receptor beta chains below, sequenced in a study of T cells in localized non-small cell lung cancer. Clones were sequenced by immunoSEQ multiplex PCR, and TCRdb holds only the in-frame ones, with some missing. The top ten hold around 4% of the sample, which has about 19,000 clones, over 80% seen once. The source was peripheral blood, collected before any cancer treatment. These receptors were obtained from a male donor at least 60 years old with stage I squamous cell lung carcinoma.

The rearrangement links TRBV27 to TRBJ2-7; D not certain. Trimming cost V 5 bases and J 2 bases, with 10 bases left between them. The CDR3 runs 13 residues. Germline V CDR1 and CDR2: MNHEY, SMNVEV (reference sequence). CDR3 protein: CASSTSPPYEQYF. The DNA of the CDR3 is TGTGCCAGCAGTACGAGCCCTCCCTACGAGCAGTACTTC.

The chain employs TRBV7-3 and TRBJ2-3; D is perhaps TRBD1 or TRBD2 (5 bases each). The CDR3 has 14 residues. In germline, CDR1 is SGHTA, CDR2 FQGTGA. The V gene lost 6 bases and the J gene lost 6 bases, with 16 bases spanning the gap. CDR3 sequence: CASRPGAGSDTQYF. The CDR3 DNA reads TGTGCCAGCAGACCTGGGGCGGGTTCGGATACGCAGTATTTT.

In its sample, this clone was seen once. The chain employs TRBV11-2 and TRBJ2-2, with a weak D call TRBD2 (7 bases). Trimming pared 3 bases from V and 7 bases from J, leaving 12 bases between. CDR1 and CDR2 from the germline V gene are SGHAT and FQNNGV. The CDR3 totals 14 residues. The CDR3 DNA sequence: TGTGCCAGCAGCTTTTCGGGGGGCATCGGGGAGCTGTTTTTT. Protein: CASSFSGGIGELFF. The complete variable domain, with remaining parts taken from reference TRBV11-2 and TRBJ2-2, reads EAGVAQSPRYKIIEKRQSVAFWCNPISGHATLYWYQQILGQGPKLLIQFQNNGVVDDSQLPKDRFSAERLKGVDSTLKIQPAKLEDSAVYLCASSFSGGIGELFFGEGSRLTVL.

The chain uses TRBV30 and TRBJ2-7; D perhaps matches TRBD2 (6 bases). The CDR3 has 15 residues. The V gene's germline CDR1 is GTSNPN and CDR2 SVGIG (reference sequence). The V end was cut by 2 bases, the J end by 3 bases, with 17 bases between. The CDR3 reads CAWSRMGDSGYEQYF. CDR3 DNA: TGTGCCTGGAGTCGAATGGGGGACTCGGGCTACGAGCAGTACTTC.

This chain links TRBV10-3 with TRBJ1-5; D unresolved. V was shortened by 4 bases and J by 5 bases, with 6 bases between the two germline ends. Germline CDR1 ENHRY, CDR2 SYGVKD. This CDR3 region has 12 residues. As DNA, the CDR3 is TGTGCCATCAGTGTTGTGGATCAGCCCCAGCATTTT. Amino acids: CAISVVDQPQHF.

V usage is TRBV19 and J usage is TRBJ2-2, with 12 bases aligning to TRBD2. Losses at the gene ends were 1 base for V and 1 base for J; bases not matched to a gene: 4. The CDR3 consists of 18 residues. Germline assignment: CDR1 LNHDA and CDR2 SQIVND (reference sequence). CDR3 amino acids: CASSIGRTSGMNTGELFF. The CDR3 bases are TGTGCCAGTAGTATAGGGCGGACTAGCGGGATGAACACCGGGGAGCTGTTTTTT.

The J gene is TRBJ1-1, the V gene TRBV20-1; D not resolved. CDR3 length equals 11 residues. V dropped 3 bases and J dropped 4 bases, with 6 bases sitting between them. Germline loops: CDR1 DFQATT, CDR2 SNEGSKA (reference sequence). Here the CDR3 reads CSARRVTEAFF. The DNA of the CDR3 is TGCAGTGCTAGGAGAGTCACTGAAGCTTTCTTT.

V usage is TRBV4-3 and J usage is TRBJ1-1; no firm D call. The length of the CDR3 is 15 residues. V was pared by 0 bases and J by 4 bases, with 12 bases between. Germline CDR1 reads LGHNA; CDR2 reads YSLEER. CDR3 nucleotides: TGCGCCAGCAGCCAAGATGTTGGCAGAACCACTGAAGCTTTCTTT. Encoded protein: CASSQDVGRTTEAFF.

The CDR3 sequence: CASSETIADNYGYTF. The CDR3 DNA follows: TGTGCCAGCAGTGAAACGATCGCGGATAACTATGGCTACACCTTC. The chain has TRBV6-1 and TRBJ1-2; D is unclear. V was cut by 2 bases and J by 1 base, with 11 bases left in between. Germline V gene sequence: CDR1 MNHNS, CDR2 SASEGT. The CDR3 is 15 amino acids.

This clone has a single count. This chain connects TRBV5-1 to TRBJ2-1; perhaps TRBD1 as D (6 bases). V was clipped by 0 bases and J by 6 bases, with 13 bases between them. This CDR3 comprises 15 residues. Germline values: CDR1 SGHRS, CDR2 YFSETQ. The CDR3 region is CASSLVVQGSNEQFF. DNA for the CDR3: TGCGCCAGCAGCTTGGTTGTGCAGGGGTCCAATGAGCAGTTCTTC. Using reference TRBV5-1 and TRBJ2-1 for the parts outside the CDR3, the full variable domain is KAGVTQTPRYLIKTRGQQVTLSCSPISGHRSVSWYQQTPGQGLQFLFEYFSETQRNKGNFPGRFSGRQFSNSRSEMNVSTLELGDSALYLCASSLVVQGSNEQFFGPGTRLTVL.

This rearrangement joins TRBV5-8 to TRBJ2-3; 11 bases line up with TRBD2. The V and J ends lost 4 bases and 1 base, in that order; junction bases with no gene match: 14. The CDR3 is 19 amino acids. CDR1 is SGHTS, CDR2 YDEGEE, per germline. DNA for the CDR3: TGTGCCAGCAGCCGAACCGGGACTAGCGGAAGATGGGGCACAGATACGCAGTATTTT. It encodes CASSRTGTSGRWGTDTQYF.

This chain connects TRBV15 to TRBJ1-2, with TRBD1 as a possible D gene (5 bases). The CDR3 contains 12 residues. V gave up 5 bases and J gave up 8 bases, with 12 bases separating them. Germline-derived CDR1 and CDR2 are LNHNV and YYDKDF (reference sequence). This CDR3 is CATSGAGYGYTF. The DNA of the CDR3 is TGTGCCACCAGCGGGGCGGGGTACGGCTACACCTTC.

The sample holds one count of this clone. The rearrangement joins TRBV7-3 to TRBJ1-1; D might be TRBD1 (6 bases). Germline lookup yields CDR1 SGHTA and CDR2 FQGTGA. The CDR3 has 15 residues. With 1 base removed from V and 3 bases from J, the gap between germline ends came to 12 bases. The CDR3 sequence: CASSLMVGGDTEAFF. The CDR3 nucleotides are TGTGCCAGCAGCTTAATGGTAGGGGGGGACACTGAAGCTTTCTTT.

This clone appeared a single time. The chain joins TRBV19 to TRBJ2-5, with 7 bases that match TRBD2. Germline assignment: CDR1 LNHDA and CDR2 SQIVND (reference sequence). The CDR3 contains 15 residues. Trimming at V came to 4 bases and at J to 4 bases, leaving 9 bases not matched to a gene. The CDR3 spells CASSRREKGSETQYF. The CDR3 coding sequence is TGTGCCAGTAGTAGGCGGGAGAAAGGGTCAGAGACCCAGTACTTC. The entire variable domain, with the rest obtained from reference TRBV19 and TRBJ2-5, is as follows: DGGITQSPKYLFRKEGQNVTLSCEQNLNHDAMYWYRQDPGQGLRLIYYSQIVNDFQKGDIAEGYSVSREKKESFPLTVTSAQKNPTAFYLCASSRREKGSETQYFGPGTRLLVL.

The V call is TRBV19, the J call TRBJ2-3, with D tentatively TRBD1 (5 bases). With 5 bases removed from V and 2 bases from J, the gap between germline ends came to 17 bases. The germline gives CDR1 LNHDA, CDR2 SQIVND (reference sequence). This CDR3 is built from 16 residues. This chain's CDR3 is CASSVTDSLPTDTQYF. DNA for the CDR3: TGTGCCAGTAGTGTGACAGACTCGCTCCCCACAGATACGCAGTATTTT.

V usage is TRBV7-2 and J usage is TRBJ2-2; D gene ambiguous. V was trimmed by 1 base and J by 5 bases, leaving 8 bases between them. The germline CDR1 and CDR2 sequences are SGHTA and FQGNSA. The CDR3 is 14 residues long. For the CDR3, the DNA is TGTGCCAGCAGCTTAGTTAGGGAAACCGGGGAGCTGTTTTTT. This sequence encodes CASSLVRETGELFF.

This clone was counted only a few times. V gene TRBV14 combines with J gene TRBJ2-7; 7 bases match TRBD1. CDR3 size: 13 residues. The V segment lost 1 base and the J segment 10 bases; nucleotides outside the gene matches: 7. Germline-derived CDR1 and CDR2 are SGHDN and FVKESK. The CDR3 DNA follows: TGTGCCAGCAGCCAAGTCAAGGGGGCGGAACAGTACTTC. It specifies CASSQVKGAEQYF.

V usage is TRBV5-6 and J usage is TRBJ2-7; D is unresolved. Trimming pared 5 bases from V and 1 base from J, leaving 13 bases between. The CDR3 length is 14 residues. CDR1 and CDR2 from the germline V gene are SGHDT and YYEEEE. In DNA form, the CDR3 reads TGTGCCAGCAGACCCACGGACGGATCCTACGAGCAGTACTTC. It codes for CASRPTDGSYEQYF.

This sequence joins TRBV7-2 and TRBJ2-5, with D possibly being TRBD2 (6 bases). The V gene lost 3 bases and the J gene lost 2 bases, with 7 bases spanning the gap. The CDR3 contains 13 residues. The germline gives CDR1 SGHTA, CDR2 FQGNSA. CDR3 nucleotides: TGTGCCAGCAGCTTTAGCGGTCAAGAGACCCAGTACTTC. Amino acids: CASSFSGQETQYF.

This clone was detected only a few times. This sequence joins TRBV15 and TRBJ1-2; possibly TRBD1 for D (5 bases). CDR3 length equals 14 residues. Trimming shortened V by 0 bases and J by 5 bases, and 10 bases separated the two germline ends. The germline V gene has CDR1 LNHNV and CDR2 YYDKDF (reference sequence). The CDR3 reads CATSRDGQGYGYTF. CDR3 in DNA: TGTGCCACCAGCAGAGATGGGCAGGGTTATGGCTACACCTTC. Supplemented by reference TRBV15 and TRBJ1-2, the full variable domain reads DAMVIQNPRYQVTQFGKPVTLSCSQTLNHNVMYWYQQKSSQAPKLLFHYYDKDFNNEADTPDNFQSRRPNTSFCFLDIRSPGLGDTAMYLCATSRDGQGYGYTFGSGTRLTVV.

The chain employs TRBV16 and TRBJ2-5; D unresolved. CDR1 KGHSY and CDR2 FQNENV come from the germline V gene. V was clipped by 1 base and J by 2 bases, with 14 bases between them. The length of the CDR3 is 16 residues. The CDR3 here is CASSQLRVMDQETQYF. Written as DNA, the CDR3 is TGTGCCAGCAGCCAATTAAGGGTTATGGATCAAGAGACCCAGTACTTC.

This chain connects TRBV30 to TRBJ1-5, with no clear D. CDR3 length: 13 residues. Deletions cut 5 bases from V and 4 bases from J, with 12 bases between. Germline V gene lookup returns CDR1 GTSNPN and CDR2 SVGIG (reference sequence). The DNA of the CDR3 is TGTGCCTGGGGTACTGGGTTTAATCAGCCCCAGCATTTT. Translating gives CAWGTGFNQPQHF.

Only one count was recorded for this clone. This chain links TRBV30 with TRBJ1-2; D not certain. Trimming pared 4 bases from V and 4 bases from J, leaving 16 bases between. The CDR3 sequence is 14 residues long. Germline V gives CDR1 GTSNPN, CDR2 SVGIG (reference sequence). CDR3 loop: CAWTSNWFGYGYTF. CDR3 bases: TGTGCCTGGACCTCTAATTGGTTCGGCTATGGCTACACCTTC.

V gene TRBV6-1 combines with J gene TRBJ2-3; no clear D gene. From germline, CDR1 is MNHNS and CDR2 SASEGT. This CDR3 region has 10 residues. Trimming removed 6 bases at V and 6 bases at J, with 4 bases between. The CDR3 DNA is TGTGCCAGCAGGGACGATACGCAGTATTTT. Protein: CASRDDTQYF.

The chain combines TRBV7-9 with TRBJ1-1; D is possibly TRBD1 (6 bases). The CDR3 has 15 residues. Germline loops: CDR1 SEHNR, CDR2 FQNEAQ (reference sequence). V was trimmed by 6 bases and J by 5 bases, leaving 19 bases between them. For the CDR3, the DNA is TGTGCCAGCAGTGAATTACAGGGAGGGCGGACTGAAGCTTTCTTT. It translates to CASSELQGGRTEAFF.

This clone was recorded only once. The J gene is TRBJ2-7, the V gene TRBV28; D is tentatively TRBD1 or TRBD2 (5 bases each). The germline V gene encodes CDR1 MDHEN and CDR2 SYDVKM. The CDR3 covers 14 residues. V was clipped by 4 bases and J by 11 bases, with 21 bases between them. CDR3 sequence (DNA): TGTGCCAGCAGTTCCCCACGCCTCGGGACGGCCAAGTACTTC. Residues: CASSSPRLGTAKYF.

The chain uses TRBV5-1 and TRBJ2-1, with D perhaps matching TRBD2 (6 bases). Per germline, CDR1 SGHRS and CDR2 YFSETQ. The CDR3 has 15 amino acids. V lost 0 bases and J lost 3, with 10 bases in between. The CDR3 sequence is CASSLASDLYNEQFF. The CDR3 DNA reads as TGCGCCAGCAGCTTGGCTAGCGATCTCTACAATGAGCAGTTCTTC.

The count of this clone is one. This chain joins TRBV6-5 and TRBJ1-1, with D possibly matching TRBD1 (6 bases). There are 16 residues in the CDR3. In germline, CDR1 is MNHEY, CDR2 SVGAGI. Trimming stripped 0 bases from V and 3 bases from J, with 14 bases between. DNA for the CDR3: TGTGCCAGCAGTTACTCTTGGTCCCCAGGGGACACTGAAGCTTTCTTT. Amino acid sequence: CASSYSWSPGDTEAFF.

This clone came up once. This chain uses TRBV29-1 with TRBJ2-3; TRBD2 aligns across 13 bases. This CDR3 contains 16 residues. V trimming: 0 bases; J trimming: 6 bases; junction bases outside the gene matches: 6. Germline CDR1 is SQVTM and CDR2 is ANQGSEA. The CDR3 loop is CSVEDPGTSGIDTQYF. The CDR3 bases are TGCAGCGTTGAAGACCCCGGGACTAGCGGGATTGATACGCAGTATTTT.

The V gene is TRBV9, the J gene TRBJ2-7; TRBD2 might be the D (5 bases). Trimming removed 1 base from V and 4 bases from J, with 15 bases in between. Germline V lookup: CDR1 SGDLS, CDR2 YYNGEE. The CDR3 is made up of 15 amino acids. CDR3 DNA sequence: TGTGCCAGCAGCGTAACGGCCTATGGAGGATACGAGCAGTACTTC. Translation gives CASSVTAYGGYEQYF.

V is TRBV2 and J is TRBJ1-5; TRBD1 aligns across 10 bases. CDR1 is SNHLY and CDR2 is FYNNEI in the germline V gene. The CDR3 has 13 residues. V lost 7 bases, J lost 6 bases, and 3 bases stayed unmatched. The CDR3 reads CASTGTGVQPQHF. The DNA of the CDR3 is TGTGCCAGCACGGGGACAGGGGTTCAGCCCCAGCATTTT.

CDR3: CASSPTGLTGDTQYF. The CDR3 DNA is TGTGCCAGTAGCCCTACCGGACTCACGGGAGATACGCAGTATTTT. This chain connects TRBV19 to TRBJ2-3; perhaps TRBD2 as D (5 bases). Germline V gene sequence: CDR1 LNHDA, CDR2 SQIVND (reference sequence). V was cut by 6 bases and J by 5 bases, with 18 bases left in between. The CDR3 has 15 residues.